The T cell receptor (beta chain) described here comes from a study of shared clonotypes between healthy human individuals. Study-wide results and caveats: Owing to a small donor count, the genetic and exposure-history diversity represented was limited. Among four donors, around 5% of naive CD4 clonotypes were found in common.

Each PCR replicate from the sorted subsets contained around 0.2 ug DNA, which is about 30,000 T cell genomes. Per the authors' pipeline: ImmunoSEQ output lacked quality scores and full-length reads, limiting matched filtering. Assay used: immunoSEQ multiplex PCR; TCRdb lists only in-frame clones, some missing. That table furnishes V, J and clone size, whereas the DNA furnished D and trimming. The sample includes fewer than 1.4 million clones, about 84% of them seen just once. Germline V gene lookup returns CDR1 MGHRA and CDR2 YSYEKL. The CDR3 spans 15 residues. V lost 8 bases and J lost 2, with 17 bases in between. This clone has only a few counts. Its antigen is unknown.

The V call is TRBV4-1, the J call TRBJ2-3; no clear D gene. Sequenced input: memory CD4+ T cells from PBMCs. Sample subset: CD45RA-negative fraction. This TCR came from a man younger than 30 in good health. Some clones in this sample may be carry-over from other donors' samples. CDR3 protein: CASRSGYLNTDTQYF. The CDR3 DNA reads TGCGCCAGCCGATCGGGCTACCTAAACACAGATACGCAGTATTTT.